This TCR beta chain was sequenced in a study of T-cell reconstitution after alpha-beta-depleted transplantation in children. Preparation of the TCRbeta library used unique molecular identifiers. TCRdb analysed the PCR reads with MiXCR anew, one entry per CDR3 protein. The sample shows hundreds of thousands of distinct CDR3 sequences, 16% of them seen only once. The source is a human donor who donated a stem cell graft to a child with acute myeloid leukemia. The input for sequencing was PBMCs from the stem cell graft donor, taken from the stem cell graft.

The CDR3 sequence: CATSRDRTTIYYEQYF. CDR3 in DNA: TGTGCCACCAGCAGAGATCGGACTACCATCTACTACGAGCAGTACTTC. The chain links TRBV15 to TRBJ2-7; D possibly corresponds to TRBD2 (6 bases). The V end lost 0 bases, the J end lost 3 bases, and 15 bases lay between the germline ends. Germline V gives CDR1 LNHNV, CDR2 YYDKDF (reference sequence). This CDR3 region has 16 residues. Using reference TRBV15 and TRBJ2-7 for the parts outside the CDR3, the full variable domain is DAMVIQNPRYQVTQFGKPVTLSCSQTLNHNVMYWYQQKSSQAPKLLFHYYDKDFNNEADTPDNFQSRRPNTSFCFLDIRSPGLGDTAMYLCATSRDRTTIYYEQYFGPGTRLTVT.